This T cell receptor beta chain stems from a study of graft-versus-host responses after intestinal transplantation. At the level of the study: Each recipient received anti-thymocyte globulin induction, then tacrolimus and steroids for three to four years.

The CDR3 is 18 residues long. After removal of 1 base from V and 4 bases from J, the junction contained 12 bases not matched to a gene. The germline V gene has CDR1 SGHTA and CDR2 FQGNSA. Whole-study findings and limits: Within allografts, high graft-versus-host to host-versus-graft clonal ratios were seen among patients with graft-donor T cell macrochimerism. An association linked early post-transplant HvG declines with peak circulating GvH clone levels.

Assay used: immunoSEQ multiplex PCR; TCRdb lists only in-frame clones, some missing. The sample has approximately 24,000 clones, approximately 91% seen once. This clone has a single count. Its antigen is undetermined. The sequences come from PBMCs, collected just over 38 days after intestinal transplant. This TCR was recovered from a human patient who received an intestinal transplant, so some T cells may come from the graft donor. This chain uses TRBV7-2 with TRBJ2-7; the match to TRBD2 covers 11 bases. Written as DNA, the CDR3 is TGTGCCAGCAGCTTAGATTCCCCAGTTACTAGCGGGAGTTACGAGCAGTACTTC. Encoded protein: CASSLDSPVTSGSYEQYF. Full variable domain (remainder filled in from reference TRBV7-2 and TRBJ2-7): GAGVSQSPSNKVTEKGKDVELRCDPISGHTALYWYRQSLGQGLEFLIYFQGNSAPDKSGLPSDRFSAERTGGSVSTLTIQRTQQEDSAVYLCASSLDSPVTSGSYEQYFGPGTRLTVT.